This record concerns one T cell receptor beta chain sequence. What it binds is not known. Using immunoSEQ multiplex PCR, the repertoire was profiled, and TCRdb retains in-frame clones only, with some absent. The data show about 140,000 clones, about 90% seen once. This record belongs to a study of T cell responses to AZD1222 COVID-19 vaccine. General study findings and limits: Nearly half of the spike-specific TCRs reportedly recognize variant regions that carry no mutations. Baseline seropositivity characterized only six AZD1222 recipients. Clonal diversity may have been underestimated in mostly white British donors.

Trimming pared 1 base from V and 1 base from J, leaving 7 bases between. Germline assignment: CDR1 LGHDT and CDR2 YNNKEL (reference sequence). The CDR3 consists of 14 residues. The receptor's source is an adult who received the MenACWY meningococcal vaccine as a control. This chain links TRBV3-1 (or the pseudogene TRBV3-2) with TRBJ1-1, with D unresolved. Sequenced here: peripheral blood, sampled 28 days after the second dose of the MenACWY control vaccine. CDR3 sequence (DNA): TGTGCCAGCAGCCAAGGCGCGACGAACACTGAAGCTTTCTTT. It specifies CASSQGATNTEAFF.